Each of the 9 T cell receptor beta chains below was sequenced from the same sample in a study of shared T cell receptors in the human thymus. The protocol was immunoSEQ multiplex PCR, while the TCRdb copy is restricted to in-frame clones and leaves out a portion. The data show 700,000 or so clones, approximately 83% seen once. The same data also went into a second study, on human thymus T cells.

The sample was thymocytes. These receptors came from a girl in the first two years of life with a congenital heart defect.

V and J are TRBV29-1 and TRBJ1-2; possible D gene TRBD1, 5 bases. V was cut by 7 bases and J by 4 bases, with 13 bases left in between. CDR3 length: 12 residues. CDR1 is SQVTM, CDR2 ANQGSEA, per germline. The CDR3, as DNA: TGCAGCGGCTCACAGGAGACCTATGGCTACACCTTC. Translated, it gives CSGSQETYGYTF.

This clone was found once. The CDR3: CAISESSGSTYEQYF. CDR3 sequence (DNA): TGTGCCATCAGTGAGTCGAGTGGTTCTACCTACGAGCAGTACTTC. The J gene is TRBJ2-7, the V gene TRBV10-3; D is unclear. This CDR3 spans 15 amino acids. Germline CDR1 ENHRY, CDR2 SYGVKD. V was clipped by 0 bases and J by 2 bases, with 11 bases between them.

The chain couples TRBV6-1 to TRBJ1-2; D is ambiguous. Germline CDR1 is MNHNS and CDR2 is SASEGT. The V gene lost 7 bases and the J gene lost 2 bases, with 11 bases spanning the gap. This CDR3 is built from 13 residues. The CDR3 spells CASTQGRNYGYTF. CDR3 in DNA: TGTGCCAGCACCCAAGGGAGGAACTATGGCTACACCTTC.

The chain has TRBV6-5 and TRBJ1-4, with D hard to call. The V gene's germline CDR1 is MNHEY and CDR2 SVGAGI. The length of the CDR3 is 15 residues. Deletions cut 5 bases from V and 3 bases from J, with 13 bases between. The CDR3: CASSAGTDSNEKLFF. The CDR3 region has the DNA TGTGCCAGCAGTGCCGGCACGGACTCTAATGAAAAACTGTTTTTT.

The chain joins TRBV27 to TRBJ1-2; D gene uncertain. V was clipped by 2 bases and J by 7 bases, with 14 bases between them. This CDR3 has 14 amino acids. Germline assignment: CDR1 MNHEY and CDR2 SMNVEV (reference sequence). This CDR3 is CASSLKPLGLGYTF. The CDR3 DNA is TGTGCCAGCAGTTTAAAGCCTCTAGGACTTGGCTACACCTTC.

This clone was observed a few times. V usage is TRBV9 and J usage is TRBJ1-2; TRBD1 aligns across 8 bases. This CDR3 has 14 amino acids. V was pared by 4 bases and J by 3 bases, with 5 bases of the junction left unmatched. In germline, CDR1 is SGDLS, CDR2 YYNGEE. The CDR3, as DNA: TGTGCCAGCAGCCCGGGACAGGCCCACTATGGCTACACCTTC. Its protein product is CASSPGQAHYGYTF.

The chain recombines TRBV5-8 with TRBJ2-7; D might be TRBD2 (6 bases). The V end lost 4 bases, the J end lost 7 bases, and 27 bases lay between the germline ends. The CDR3 runs 17 residues. The germline gives CDR1 SGHTS, CDR2 YDEGEE. The CDR3 region has the DNA TGTGCCAGCAGCGGACAACCGGGGGTGCCGTCCGTTGGGGAGCAGTACTTC. Residues: CASSGQPGVPSVGEQYF.

The DNA of the CDR3 is TGTGCCAGCAGCCAAGGGGGACAGGGGGCTGTACTGAACACTGAAGCTTTCTTT. This translates into CASSQGGQGAVLNTEAFF. The chain employs TRBV14 and TRBJ1-1, with 12 bases identical to TRBD1. Germline CDR1 SGHDN, CDR2 FVKESK. J lost 0 bases, V lost 1 base, and 6 bases had no gene match. This CDR3 region has 18 residues.

J is TRBJ2-2 and V is TRBV7-6; 8 bases are a match to TRBD2. The length of the CDR3 is 16 residues. Germline V gene lookup returns CDR1 SGHVS and CDR2 FNYEAQ. The junction had 4 bases not matched to a gene; V was cut back by 0 bases and J by 4 bases. In DNA form, the CDR3 reads TGTGCCAGCAGCTTAGCTTACCTAGCGGGCACCGGGGAGCTGTTTTTT. This codes for CASSLAYLAGTGELFF.